Each of the 3 T cell receptor beta chains below was sequenced from the same sample in a study of spatial heterogeneity in lung cancer. One entry per CDR3 protein results from TCRdb running MiXCR on the 5' RACE reads. The data contain some 50,000 distinct CDR3 sequences, 7.6% of them singletons. Documented time point: sample taken at primary tumor resection. Tumor, nontumor lung or frozen PBMC supplied whole RNA that was sequenced unsorted. The specimen comprised PBMCs, sampled at surgery. The receptors shown here come from a female donor with early-stage non-small cell lung cancer.

The chain combines TRBV6-2 or TRBV6-3 with TRBJ1-2; D is unclear. The CDR3 has 17 residues. Germline lookup yields CDR1 MNHEY and CDR2 SVGEGT. V was cut by 7 bases and J by 0 bases, with 21 bases left in between. CDR3 sequence reads: CASTGGIQRLANYGYTF. The DNA of the CDR3 is TGTGCCAGCACCGGCGGGATCCAAAGACTCGCTAACTATGGCTACACCTTC.

In this sample, this clonotype turned up a few times. This sequence joins TRBV3-1 and TRBJ2-1, with a possible D match to TRBD1 (6 bases). In germline, CDR1 is LGHDT, CDR2 YNNKEL (reference sequence). The CDR3 contains 17 residues. V shed 0 bases and J shed 6 bases, with 18 bases lying between them. CDR3 region: CASSQDHDSARGNEQFF. CDR3 DNA sequence: TGTGCCAGCAGCCAAGATCATGATTCCGCCAGGGGCAATGAGCAGTTCTTC.

The chain is built from TRBV6-6 and TRBJ2-3, with unresolved D. In germline, CDR1 is MNHNY, CDR2 SVGAGI (reference sequence). Trimming took 3 bases from V and 6 from J, leaving 10 bases between them. The length of the CDR3 is 13 residues. The CDR3 DNA follows: TGTGCCAGCAGTTATAACTTACCGGATACGCAGTATTTT. It codes for CASSYNLPDTQYF.